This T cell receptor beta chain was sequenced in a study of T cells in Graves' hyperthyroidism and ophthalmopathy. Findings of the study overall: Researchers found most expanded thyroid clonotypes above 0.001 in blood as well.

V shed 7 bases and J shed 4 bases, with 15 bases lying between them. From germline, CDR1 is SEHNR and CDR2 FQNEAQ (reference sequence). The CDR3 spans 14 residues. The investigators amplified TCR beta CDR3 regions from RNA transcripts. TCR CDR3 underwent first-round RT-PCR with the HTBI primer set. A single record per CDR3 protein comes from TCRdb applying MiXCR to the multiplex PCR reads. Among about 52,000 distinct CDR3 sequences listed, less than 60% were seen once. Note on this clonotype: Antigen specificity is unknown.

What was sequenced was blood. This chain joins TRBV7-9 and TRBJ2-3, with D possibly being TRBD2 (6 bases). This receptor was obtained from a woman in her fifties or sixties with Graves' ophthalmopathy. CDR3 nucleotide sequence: TGTGCCAGCATCCCGGGGGTTGGTCCAGATACGCAGTATTTT. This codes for CASIPGVGPDTQYF.